Given below is one TCR beta chain in context. Its antigen remains unknown. Profiling relied on immunoSEQ multiplex PCR, and the TCRdb table lists in-frame clones only, not all of them. The data show almost 8,500 clones, with 85% to 90% seen just once and 4.2% held by the top ten. The sample is drawn from a study of T cell clonotyping in hematopoietic cell transplantation. As for the study in general: Recipients were bled about 28 days pretransplant and at posttransplant days 30, 100, 180. General study results and limits: At the given depth, recipient repertoires were over 95% de novo clonotypes. Recipient TCR diversity dropped after transplant; expanded clonotypes rose from day 30 to 180.

The V and J ends lost 5 bases and 0 bases, in that order; junction bases with no gene match: 9. The germline gives CDR1 SGHTA, CDR2 FQGNSA. The CDR3 is 16 amino acids. The sample in question was peripheral blood mononuclear cells, obtained at the time of graft-versus-host disease after allogeneic stem cell transplant. The sequence was collected from a male patient over 55 who had an allogeneic stem cell transplant from a related donor, so the T cells may come from the graft donor. Some clones in this sample may be carry-over from other donors' samples. The chain is built from TRBV7-2 and TRBJ2-7; 8 nucleotides agree with TRBD2. In nucleotides, the CDR3 is TGTGCCAGCAGCCTTCGCGGGGGGCCGGACTCCTACGAGCAGTACTTC. The encoded protein is CASSLRGGPDSYEQYF.